This entry lists 5 T cell receptor beta chains sequenced from one sample in a study of T cells in Graves' hyperthyroidism and ophthalmopathy. RNA transcripts served as the template for amplifying TCR beta CDR3 regions. Using the HTBI primer set, a first-round RT-PCR was run on the TCR CDR3. TCRdb independently ran MiXCR on the multiplex PCR reads; one entry per CDR3 protein. The sample has some 770,000 distinct CDR3 sequences; roughly 15% are singletons. Sequencing was carried out using blood. The receptors were gathered from a man in his late teens or twenties with Graves' hyperthyroidism.

The chain joins TRBV7-3 to TRBJ1-2; no definite D call. This CDR3 contains 14 residues. The V end was cut by 5 bases, the J end by 8 bases, with 18 bases between. CDR1 is SGHTA and CDR2 is FQGTGA in the germline V gene. The CDR3 region has the DNA TGTGCCAGCAGCCCGACACCATTTTCGGAGGGCTACACCTTC. This translates into CASSPTPFSEGYTF. The full variable domain, in which reference TRBV7-3 and TRBJ1-2 provide the parts outside the CDR3, is GAGVSQTPSNKVTEKGKYVELRCDPISGHTALYWYRQSLGQGPEFLIYFQGTGAADDSGLPNDRFFAVRPEGSVSTLKIQRTERGDSAVYLCASSPTPFSEGYTFGSGTRLTVV.

This clonotype was recorded a few times. The chain has TRBV29-1 and TRBJ2-1; no firm D call. CDR1 and CDR2 from the germline V gene are SQVTM and ANQGSEA. V lost 7 bases and J lost 10, with 11 bases in between. This CDR3 has 10 residues. CDR3 residues: CSAESQEQFF. CDR3 coding DNA: TGCAGCGCTGAGTCCCAGGAGCAGTTCTTC.

The V and J genes are TRBV12-3 or TRBV12-4 and TRBJ2-7; weak D call: TRBD1 (5 bases). The CDR3 length is 14 residues. Trimming removed 3 bases from V and 3 bases from J, with 12 bases in between. The CDR3 is CASSLRRQNYEQYF. The CDR3 nucleotides are TGTGCCAGCAGTTTGAGGCGACAGAACTACGAGCAGTACTTC.

The chain joins TRBV11-2 to TRBJ2-7, with D perhaps TRBD1 (6 bases). CDR3 length: 17 amino acids. V gave up 1 base and J gave up 2 bases, with 18 bases separating them. Germline V gene data show CDR1 as SGHAT and CDR2 as FQNNGV. The CDR3: CASSLVLVRGRAYEQYF. CDR3 nucleotides: TGTGCCAGCAGCTTAGTTCTGGTCAGGGGCCGGGCCTACGAGCAGTACTTC.

The chain has TRBV9 and TRBJ1-3; 7 nucleotides align to TRBD1. There are 15 residues in the CDR3. The germline gives CDR1 SGDLS, CDR2 YYNGEE. V was pared by 4 bases and J by 5 bases, with 9 bases of the junction left unmatched. CDR3: CASSQGPTGRNTIYF. CDR3 DNA: TGTGCCAGCAGCCAAGGGCCGACAGGGAGAAACACCATATATTTT. Looking up the rest from reference TRBV9 and TRBJ1-3 gives the full variable domain: DSGVTQTPKHLITATGQRVTLRCSPRSGDLSVYWYQQSLDQGLQFLIQYYNGEERAKGNILERFSAQQFPDLHSELNLSSLELGDSALYFCASSQGPTGRNTIYFGEGSWLTVV.